The 4 T cell receptor beta chains below all came from one sample that was sequenced in a study of beta chain features in type 1 diabetes. Investigators reverse transcribed all isolated RNA, so they sequenced expressed TCRB transcripts. Data came from immunoSEQ multiplex PCR; TCRdb stores just in-frame clones and leaves some out. Of 35,000 to 50,000 clones listed, about 50% were seen once; the top ten hold around 0.25%. Sample: stem cell memory CD4+ T cells from blood. These receptors originate from a woman between 25 and 40 years old in good health.

This chain links TRBV4-1 with TRBJ2-2; D is perhaps TRBD2 (5 bases). Germline CDR1 is MGHRA and CDR2 is YSYEKL. V was pared by 5 bases and J by 5 bases, with 12 bases between. The CDR3 sequence is 14 residues long. The CDR3 nucleotides read TGCGCCAGCAGCTTCACGGGGAGAACCGGGGAGCTGTTTTTT. Its protein is CASSFTGRTGELFF.

This rearrangement joins TRBV29-1 to TRBJ1-1; TRBD1 matches at 9 bases. This CDR3 is built from 15 residues. In germline, CDR1 is SQVTM, CDR2 ANQGSEA. Unmatched junction bases numbered 6, after V lost 0 bases and J lost 4 bases. The CDR3, as DNA: TGCAGCGTTGAAGAGGTCGGGACAGGGAGCACTGAAGCTTTCTTT. It yields the protein CSVEEVGTGSTEAFF.

The chain links TRBV4-2 to TRBJ1-2, with 8 bases that match TRBD1. Germline values: CDR1 LGHNA, CDR2 YNFKEQ. Trimming removed 1 base from V and 2 bases from J; junction bases left unmatched: 9. The CDR3 covers 17 residues. CDR3 nucleotide sequence: TGTGCCAGCAGCCAAGTCGCGAGGCAGGGGGCAAACTATGGCTACACCTTC. Encoded protein: CASSQVARQGANYGYTF.

CDR3 coding DNA: TGTGCCAGCGGACGACAGGGGACCACAGATACGCAGTATTTT. This codes for CASGRQGTTDTQYF. The rearrangement uses TRBV6-1 and TRBJ2-3; 8 bases align to TRBD1. The germline V gene has CDR1 MNHNS and CDR2 SASEGT. V gave up 8 bases and J gave up 2 bases; unmatched junction bases: 6. CDR3 size: 14 residues.